This TCR beta chain came from a study of blood T cell repertoires in COVID-19. Study information: Sources were T cells, B-cell-depleted T cells, or PBMCs; the material itself was cDNA or gDNA.

Here immunoSEQ multiplex PCR was the method, and the copy in TCRdb shows in-frame clones only, minus some. The data show 150,000 to 200,000 clones, less than 90% seen once. Participant reports of clinical history set cohort assignment. The ends were cut back, 0 bases at V and 3 bases at J, with 9 bases in the middle. CDR3 length: 14 residues. In germline, CDR1 is LGHNA, CDR2 YSLEER. The chain recombines TRBV4-3 with TRBJ2-7; no clear D. Sequenced: PBMCs or T cells enriched from blood (not recorded which). This clonotype was sampled from a woman in her twenties or thirties who had been exposed to COVID-19. CDR3 in DNA: TGCGCCAGCAGCCAAGAGAGCCAATTCTACGAGCAGTACTTC. The encoded protein is CASSQESQFYEQYF.